The subject of this entry is one TCR beta chain. This entry comes from a study of OX40 agonist ivuxolimab in advanced cancers. Germline CDR1 SGHNT, CDR2 YYREEE (reference sequence). This CDR3 is 17 amino acids long. V was trimmed by 4 bases and J by 1 base, leaving 18 bases between them. Using immunoSEQ multiplex PCR, the repertoire was profiled, and TCRdb retains in-frame clones only, with some absent. The table lists some 69,000 clones, roughly 92% of them singletons. The sequence derives from an adult with an advanced solid tumor such as melanoma, head and neck, liver or kidney cancer. This chain joins TRBV5-4 and TRBJ2-1, with D tentatively TRBD2 (6 bases). The sample here was CD4+ or CD8+ T cells sorted from blood, taken in a trial of the OX40 agonist ivuxolimab. This chain's CDR3 is CASSPDTRGLSYNEQFF. The CDR3 DNA reads TGTGCCAGCAGCCCAGACACGAGGGGACTTTCCTACAATGAGCAGTTCTTC.